The 32 T cell receptor beta chains below come from one sample, sequenced in a study of vaccination effects on CD4 cells after COVID-19. The method was immunoSEQ multiplex PCR; TCRdb's version includes in-frame clones alone and lacks a portion of them. There are roughly 41,000 clones in the sample; 65% to 80% occur only once, and 2.5% to 3% lies in the top ten. Antigen-specific CD4+ T cells were first expanded with viral peptide pools by the ViraFEST assay and only then sequenced. The culture ran for roughly ten days before CD4+ T cells were isolated. Nobody among the vaccine recipients had prior SARS-CoV-2 infection (nucleocapsid antibodies were negative). Antigens for these TCRs are unknown. Sequencing was performed on CD4+ T cells from PBMCs cultured with HCoV-NL63 spike peptides, taken before COVID-19 vaccination. The receptor source for this set is a human donor who received a COVID-19 vaccine.

The chain carries TRBV6-4 and TRBJ1-6, with D hard to call. Per germline, CDR1 MRHNA and CDR2 SNTAGT. V lost 6 bases and J lost 8, with 14 bases in between. The CDR3 runs to 14 residues. The CDR3 region has the DNA TGTGCCAGCAGGGCCGTGGGCGCGGATTCACCCCTCCACTTT. This translates into CASRAVGADSPLHF.

Turning to this clone: Germline and junction disagree at one end, which may indicate a read error. This rearrangement joins TRBV9 to TRBJ2-4, with D perhaps TRBD1 (6 bases). Germline V lookup: CDR1 SGDLS, CDR2 YYNGEE. The CDR3 consists of 13 residues. The CDR3 loop reads CASSVGQVPPIVF. DNA of the CDR3: TGTGCCAGCAGCGTAGGACAGGTACCCCCTATTGTCTTC.

The chain recombines TRBV24-1 with TRBJ2-5, with TRBD2 matching over 14 bases. The CDR3 spans 16 residues. From germline, CDR1 is KGHDR and CDR2 SFDVKD. The V and J ends lost 3 bases and 3 bases, in that order; junction bases with no gene match: 2. The CDR3 sequence: CATSDPGLAGEETQYF. CDR3 coding DNA: TGTGCCACCAGTGATCCGGGACTAGCGGGGGAAGAGACCCAGTACTTC.

The genes are TRBV5-5 and TRBJ1-4, with D uncertain. This CDR3 is 13 amino acids long. Trimming took off 0 bases at V and 11 bases at J, with 11 bases between the two ends. In germline, CDR1 is SGHKS, CDR2 YYEKEE (reference sequence). In nucleotides, the CDR3 is TGTGCCAGCAGCTTGGGAGGGTTGGAGAAACTGTTTTTT. Encoded protein: CASSLGGLEKLFF.

The chain is built from TRBV9 and TRBJ1-1, with D possibly TRBD1 on 6 matching bases. The CDR3 length is 14 residues. Germline V lookup: CDR1 SGDLS, CDR2 YYNGEE. Trimming cost V 4 bases and J 5 bases, with 15 bases left between them. CDR3 residues: CASSSQGVATEAFF. CDR3 coding DNA: TGTGCCAGCAGCTCACAGGGCGTTGCAACTGAAGCTTTCTTT.

The CDR3 nucleotides read TGTGCCTGGAGTCAGAGTGGACAGGGCATCACTGGCTACACCTTC. It translates to CAWSQSGQGITGYTF. This chain joins TRBV30 and TRBJ1-2; 8 nucleotides agree with TRBD1. V was clipped by 2 bases and J by 7 bases; unmatched bases: 12. CDR1 and CDR2 (germline): GTSNPN, SVGIG (reference sequence). The CDR3 runs to 15 residues.

This clone was recorded only once. The rearrangement links TRBV4-1 to TRBJ2-7; D possibly corresponds to TRBD1 (5 bases). The CDR3 spans 13 residues. Germline V gene lookup returns CDR1 MGHRA and CDR2 YSYEKL. Trimming took off 1 base at V and 5 bases at J, with 9 bases between the two ends. The CDR3 region is CASSQGRGDEQYV. The CDR3 nucleotides read TGCGCCAGCAGCCAAGGTAGGGGTGACGAGCAGTACGTC.

This clone was picked up one time. This sequence joins TRBV3-1 (or the pseudogene TRBV3-2) and TRBJ1-5; D is unresolved. V was pared by 0 bases and J by 8 bases, with 5 bases between. CDR3 length: 12 amino acids. CDR1 and CDR2 (germline): LGHDT, YNNKEL (reference sequence). CDR3 coding DNA: TGTGCCAGCAGCCAAGATAGGAAGCCCCAGCATTTT. This translates into CASSQDRKPQHF.

The chain has TRBV7-6 and TRBJ2-5; D is possibly TRBD1 or TRBD2 (5 bases each). V dropped 2 bases and J dropped 6 bases, with 10 bases sitting between them. Germline CDR1 is SGHVS and CDR2 is FNYEAQ. The CDR3 contains 13 residues. The CDR3 DNA sequence: TGTGCCAGCAGCTTAAGCTGGGGACAGACCCAGTACTTC. The encoded protein is CASSLSWGQTQYF.

This clone has more than one count but fewer than ten. The J gene is TRBJ1-1, the V gene TRBV5-1; a weak D match, TRBD1 (5 bases). Looked up from germline, CDR1 is SGHRS and CDR2 is YFSETQ. V lost 1 base, J lost 4 bases, and 8 bases lay in between. The CDR3 is made up of 13 amino acids. This CDR3 is CASSLQGGTEAFF. The CDR3 nucleotides are TGCGCCAGCAGCTTGCAGGGTGGCACTGAAGCTTTCTTT.

The chain is built from TRBV28 and TRBJ2-7; tentatively, D is TRBD1 or TRBD2 (5 bases each). This CDR3 region has 14 residues. Germline lookup yields CDR1 MDHEN and CDR2 SYDVKM. V was clipped by 6 bases and J by 2 bases, with 14 bases between them. CDR3 protein: CASSSGTAAYEQYV. DNA for the CDR3: TGTGCCAGCAGCTCCGGGACGGCAGCCTACGAGCAGTACGTC.

The chain links TRBV11-2 to TRBJ2-5; unclear D gene. V was shortened by 3 bases and J by 1 base, with 6 bases between the two germline ends. The CDR3 runs to 13 residues. Germline V lookup: CDR1 SGHAT, CDR2 FQNNGV. CDR3 sequence reads: CASSFGLQETQYF. For the CDR3, the DNA is TGTGCCAGCAGCTTCGGGCTCCAAGAGACCCAGTACTTC.

The rearrangement uses TRBV28 and TRBJ1-6; possible D gene TRBD1, 5 bases. The CDR3 length is 15 residues. Looked up from germline, CDR1 is MDHEN and CDR2 is SYDVKM. Trimming took 8 bases from V and 6 from J, leaving 17 bases between them. The CDR3 region has the DNA TGTGCCAGCTGGGGCAGAAACAGCCTTAATTCACCCCTCCACTTT. This sequence encodes CASWGRNSLNSPLHF.

The J gene is TRBJ1-2, the V gene TRBV12-3 or TRBV12-4; no clear D gene. The CDR3 contains 13 residues. Trimming removed 0 bases at V and 4 bases at J, with 6 bases between. CDR3 loop: CASSLAQIYGYTF. For the CDR3, the DNA is TGTGCCAGCAGTTTAGCACAGATCTATGGCTACACCTTC.

J is TRBJ1-1 and V is TRBV19; D is unresolved. Germline CDR1 reads LNHDA; CDR2 reads SQIVND (reference sequence). Trimming removed 4 bases at V and 0 bases at J, with 9 bases between. This CDR3 has 14 residues. Here the CDR3 reads CASSRSVMNTEAFF. CDR3 DNA sequence: TGTGCCAGTAGTAGGTCCGTCATGAACACTGAAGCTTTCTTT.

This rearrangement joins TRBV7-9 to TRBJ1-5; possibly TRBD1 for D (6 bases). V was trimmed by 5 bases and J by 11 bases, leaving 16 bases between them. Germline assignment: CDR1 SEHNR and CDR2 FQNEAQ (reference sequence). The length of the CDR3 is 13 residues. In DNA form, the CDR3 reads TGTGCCAGCAGCGTGGACAGCCTCTCGGCCCAGCATTTT. The encoded protein is CASSVDSLSAQHF.

This sequence joins TRBV5-8 and TRBJ2-5; a weak D match, TRBD1 (5 bases). The V gene's germline CDR1 is SGHTS and CDR2 YDEGEE. Trimming pared 6 bases from V and 0 bases from J, leaving 9 bases between. The CDR3 runs 13 residues. CDR3 protein: CASKTAYQETQYF. The CDR3 coding sequence is TGTGCCAGCAAGACAGCGTACCAAGAGACCCAGTACTTC.

The V and J genes are TRBV5-1 and TRBJ1-1, with TRBD1 identical over 9 bases. V trimming: 2 bases; J trimming: 5 bases; junction bases outside the gene matches: 10. Germline V gives CDR1 SGHRS, CDR2 YFSETQ. The CDR3 spans 16 residues. The CDR3 protein is CASSLSNRGRGTEAFF. The CDR3 DNA follows: TGCGCCAGCAGCTTATCCAACAGGGGGCGGGGGACTGAAGCTTTCTTT.

The V and J genes are TRBV5-1 and TRBJ2-1; D gene uncertain. The length of the CDR3 is 13 residues. CDR1 and CDR2 (germline): SGHRS, YFSETQ. The V end lost 4 bases, the J end lost 7 bases, and 12 bases lay between the germline ends. The CDR3 nucleotides read TGCGCCAGCAGCATTAGCTGGGGAAATGAGCAGTTCTTC. Translating it yields CASSISWGNEQFF.

The chain is built from TRBV2 and TRBJ1-2; 8 nucleotides agree with TRBD1. With 6 bases clipped from V and 2 bases from J, the junction kept 2 bases outside the gene matches. The CDR3 is 13 amino acids. Looked up from germline, CDR1 is SNHLY and CDR2 is FYNNEI. In DNA, the CDR3 is TGTGCCAGCAGACAGGGGGAGAACTATGGCTACACCTTC. It codes for CASRQGENYGYTF. Combining the CDR3 with reference TRBV2 and TRBJ1-2 gives the whole variable domain EPEVTQTPSHQVTQMGQEVILRCVPISNHLYFYWYRQILGQKVEFLVSFYNNEISEKSEIFDDQFSVERPDGSNFTLKIRSTKLEDSAMYFCASRQGENYGYTFGSGTRLTVV.

The chain combines TRBV9 with TRBJ2-5, with 9 bases matching TRBD2. Trimming took 2 bases from V and 5 from J; bases not matched to a gene: 10. The CDR3 consists of 16 residues. The V gene's germline CDR1 is SGDLS and CDR2 YYNGEE. The CDR3 here is CASSVSYSSGVETQYF. CDR3 coding DNA: TGTGCCAGCAGCGTCTCGTACTCTAGCGGGGTTGAGACCCAGTACTTC.

V and J are TRBV2 and TRBJ2-1, with 10 positions matching TRBD2. Germline assignment: CDR1 SNHLY and CDR2 FYNNEI. The V and J ends lost 2 bases and 11 bases, in that order; junction bases with no gene match: 18. The CDR3 contains 18 residues. For the CDR3, the DNA is TGTGCCAGCAGTGAATTCGCCCAAAGGGTAGCGGGGGGCCGAAAGCAGTTCTTC. Protein sequence: CASSEFAQRVAGGRKQFF.

This rearrangement joins TRBV2 to TRBJ2-1, with D possibly matching TRBD1 (6 bases). Trimming took off 7 bases at V and 4 bases at J, with 20 bases between the two ends. The CDR3 is 16 amino acids. Germline V gives CDR1 SNHLY, CDR2 FYNNEI. CDR3 in DNA: TGTGCCAGCACCCCCCCCGGGACACTTTATTACAATGAGCAGTTCTTC. Its protein is CASTPPGTLYYNEQFF. Drawing the rest from reference TRBV2 and TRBJ2-1, the complete variable domain is EPEVTQTPSHQVTQMGQEVILRCVPISNHLYFYWYRQILGQKVEFLVSFYNNEISEKSEIFDDQFSVERPDGSNFTLKIRSTKLEDSAMYFCASTPPGTLYYNEQFFGPGTRLTVL.

The chain couples TRBV2 to TRBJ1-1; D is unclear. V was cut by 4 bases and J by 3 bases, with 9 bases left in between. Germline V gene sequence: CDR1 SNHLY, CDR2 FYNNEI. The CDR3 has 13 amino acids. CDR3 bases: TGTGCCAGCAGTGGTGGGTCGGACACTGAAGCTTTCTTT. Protein sequence: CASSGGSDTEAFF. The variable domain in full, with the rest retrieved from reference TRBV2 and TRBJ1-1, is EPEVTQTPSHQVTQMGQEVILRCVPISNHLYFYWYRQILGQKVEFLVSFYNNEISEKSEIFDDQFSVERPDGSNFTLKIRSTKLEDSAMYFCASSGGSDTEAFFGQGTRLTVV.

In its sample, this clone was seen a few times. The rearrangement joins TRBV19 to TRBJ1-2, with 10 positions matching TRBD1. Unmatched junction bases numbered 7, after V lost 6 bases and J lost 3 bases. This CDR3 is 15 amino acids long. The germline CDR1 and CDR2 sequences are LNHDA and SQIVND (reference sequence). CDR3 coding DNA: TGTGCCAGTAGACCCGGGACAGGGGCCGACTATGGCTACACCTTC. The encoded protein is CASRPGTGADYGYTF.

This clone was counted once. The chain combines TRBV20-1 with TRBJ1-5; TRBD1 might be the D (6 bases). The CDR3 has 15 residues. Germline CDR1 DFQATT, CDR2 SNEGSKA (reference sequence). Trimming took off 3 bases at V and 0 bases at J, with 12 bases between the two ends. CDR3 coding DNA: TGCAGTGCTAGTGAGGGGGTCAATAGCAATCAGCCCCAGCATTTT. As protein: CSASEGVNSNQPQHF.

The rearrangement joins TRBV2 to TRBJ1-5; 8 nucleotides match TRBD1. The J segment lost 6 bases and the V segment lost 6 bases, leaving 4 bases of the junction unmatched. The CDR3 has 13 residues. The germline V gene has CDR1 SNHLY and CDR2 FYNNEI. In DNA, the CDR3 is TGTGCCAGCAGGGACAGGGCTTCTCAGCCCCAGCATTTT. Residues: CASRDRASQPQHF.

The V gene is TRBV4-1, the J gene TRBJ1-5, with D maybe TRBD1 (5 bases). The V gene lost 4 bases and the J gene lost 10 bases, with 29 bases spanning the gap. The CDR3 spans 18 residues. Germline CDR1 is MGHRA and CDR2 is YSYEKL. CDR3 nucleotides: TGCGCCAGCAGCCGGGAGAGGGTCACTCGATGGGGGATAAATCCCCAGCATTTT. This sequence encodes CASSRERVTRWGINPQHF.

The chain has TRBV5-6 and TRBJ2-5; 10 bases line up with TRBD1. Germline CDR1 reads SGHDT; CDR2 reads YYEEEE. The CDR3 spans 15 residues. The J segment lost 1 base and the V segment lost 2 bases, leaving 2 bases of the junction unmatched. The CDR3 nucleotides read TGTGCCAGCAGCTTAAGGACAGGGGGCCAAGAGACCCAGTACTTC. As protein: CASSLRTGGQETQYF. Combining the CDR3 with reference TRBV5-6 and TRBJ2-5 gives the whole variable domain DAGVTQSPTHLIKTRGQQVTLRCSPKSGHDTVSWYQQALGQGPQFIFQYYEEEERQRGNFPDRFSGHQFPNYSSELNVNALLLGDSALYLCASSLRTGGQETQYFGPGTRLLVL.

The rearrangement joins TRBV5-1 to TRBJ2-5, with 9 bases matching TRBD2. This CDR3 spans 16 amino acids. Germline V gene data show CDR1 as SGHRS and CDR2 as YFSETQ. Unmatched junction bases numbered 9, after V lost 3 bases and J lost 3 bases. The CDR3 nucleotides read TGCGCCAGCAGCTCCTTAGCGGGGGCCCGCAAAGAGACCCAGTACTTC. Protein product: CASSSLAGARKETQYF.

This chain links TRBV5-1 with TRBJ2-3; 8 bases are shared with TRBD2. V lost 0 bases to trimming and J lost 0 bases; unmatched junction nucleotides: 6. The CDR3 length is 17 residues. Germline V gene data show CDR1 as SGHRS and CDR2 as YFSETQ. The CDR3 DNA sequence: TGCGCCAGCAGCTTGGCCTCGGCTAGCGGGAGCACAGATACGCAGTATTTT. Protein product: CASSLASASGSTDTQYF.

This clone was seen once. The V and J genes are TRBV6-5 and TRBJ2-7, with TRBD2 as a possible D gene (5 bases). V lost 9 bases and J lost 4, with 16 bases in between. Germline assignment: CDR1 MNHEY and CDR2 SVGAGI. This CDR3 comprises 13 residues. The CDR3 spells CASSRAGGYEQYV. The CDR3 DNA reads TGTGCCAGTTCAAGGGCAGGAGGTTACGAGCAGTACGTC.